These 9 T cell receptor beta chains came from one sample sequenced in a study of blood T cell repertoires in COVID-19. Clones were read by immunoSEQ multiplex PCR, and TCRdb kept only the in-frame ones, dropping some. Of 140,000 to 150,000 clones detected, 78% appear once; the ten largest clones hold less than 7.5%. Sequencing used PBMCs or T cells enriched from blood (not recorded which). These receptors were obtained from a woman aged 45-65 years who had recovered from COVID-19.

The chain carries TRBV5-6 and TRBJ1-1; the D gene is possibly TRBD1 (5 bases). CDR3 length: 13 residues. V lost 0 bases to trimming and J lost 2 bases, with 5 bases between them. CDR1 and CDR2 from the germline V gene are SGHDT and YYEEEE. In DNA, the CDR3 is TGTGCCAGCAGCTTGGGGGGCAACACTGAAGCTTTCTTT. This encodes CASSLGGNTEAFF. Full variable domain (outside the CDR3, taken from reference TRBV5-6 and TRBJ1-1): DAGVTQSPTHLIKTRGQQVTLRCSPKSGHDTVSWYQQALGQGPQFIFQYYEEEERQRGNFPDRFSGHQFPNYSSELNVNALLLGDSALYLCASSLGGNTEAFFGQGTRLTVV.

This chain connects TRBV7-2 to TRBJ1-5, with a tentative D call TRBD1 (5 bases). The CDR3 is 16 residues long. Trimming took 0 bases from V and 0 from J, leaving 9 bases between them. Germline values: CDR1 SGHTA, CDR2 FQGNSA. CDR3 in DNA: TGTGCCAGCAGCTTAGCTAAGGGGTATAGCAATCAGCCCCAGCATTTT. This codes for CASSLAKGYSNQPQHF.

Many counts were recorded for this clone. V gene TRBV29-1 combines with J gene TRBJ2-1; tentative D call: TRBD2 (5 bases). CDR1 is SQVTM, CDR2 ANQGSEA, per germline. Trimming left V 7 bases short and J 0 bases short, with 10 bases between. This CDR3 is built from 13 residues. CDR3 nucleotides: TGCAGCGCCGAAGGGAGCTCCTACAATGAGCAGTTCTTC. Amino acids: CSAEGSSYNEQFF.

The chain links TRBV7-9 to TRBJ2-7, with D unclear. With 2 bases removed from V and 0 bases from J, the gap between germline ends came to 8 bases. CDR1 and CDR2 from the germline V gene are SEHNR and FQNEAQ (reference sequence). The CDR3 consists of 14 residues. The CDR3 is CASSLMGSSYEQYF. The CDR3 nucleotides read TGTGCCAGCAGCTTAATGGGCAGCTCCTACGAGCAGTACTTC.

The J gene is TRBJ1-5, the V gene TRBV19; TRBD1 matches 7 bases. CDR3 size: 14 residues. V lost 6 bases to trimming and J lost 0 bases; unmatched junction nucleotides: 2. CDR1 and CDR2 from the germline V gene are LNHDA and SQIVND (reference sequence). The CDR3 DNA sequence: TGTGCCAGTAGGGGACAGTTTAGCAATCAGCCCCAGCATTTT. It yields the protein CASRGQFSNQPQHF.

The gene calls are TRBV2 and TRBJ1-4; possible D gene TRBD1, 6 bases. Per germline, CDR1 SNHLY and CDR2 FYNNEI. Between the trimmed V and J ends, which lost 6 bases and 7 bases, there was a span of 12 bases. This CDR3 region has 13 residues. CDR3 protein: CASRVGQSEKLFF. CDR3 sequence (DNA): TGTGCCAGCAGGGTCGGACAGAGTGAAAAACTGTTTTTT. The variable domain in full, completed from reference TRBV2 and TRBJ1-4, reads EPEVTQTPSHQVTQMGQEVILRCVPISNHLYFYWYRQILGQKVEFLVSFYNNEISEKSEIFDDQFSVERPDGSNFTLKIRSTKLEDSAMYFCASRVGQSEKLFFGSGTQLSVL.

V and J are TRBV28 and TRBJ1-3; D gene uncertain. V shed 6 bases and J shed 4 bases, with 7 bases lying between them. Germline V CDR1 and CDR2: MDHEN, SYDVKM. The CDR3 has 12 amino acids. DNA of the CDR3: TGTGCCAGCAGCTTACTCGGAAACACCATATATTTT. This codes for CASSLLGNTIYF.

The chain carries TRBV2 and TRBJ1-6, with 7 bases lining up with TRBD1. The CDR3 has 13 amino acids. Germline CDR1 and CDR2: SNHLY and FYNNEI. The V gene end was trimmed by 7 bases and the J gene end by 7 bases; junction bases not matched to a gene: 4. The CDR3 DNA reads TGTGCCAGCACAGCAGGGGGGAATTCACCCCTCCACTTT. This sequence encodes CASTAGGNSPLHF.

This clone was picked up many times. The V gene is TRBV28, the J gene TRBJ2-7; D unresolved. CDR3 size: 12 residues. Germline V CDR1 and CDR2: MDHEN, SYDVKM. V lost 4 bases, J lost 2 bases, and 6 bases lay in between. CDR3 amino acids: CASSSSTYEQYV. The CDR3 nucleotides read TGTGCCAGCAGTTCCAGTACCTACGAGCAGTACGTC.